One sample yielded the 15 T cell receptor beta chains listed below, sequenced in a study of blood T cell repertoires in COVID-19 (dated by TCRdb to 2018 to 2020). Libraries were constructed by the immunoSEQ multiplex PCR assay. This immuneACCESS table, as held by TCRdb, lists in-frame sequences with V and J called but not all clones. Of the missing ones, under half trace to an unresolved V gene in checked studies; the others have no known cause. For this sample there are about 100,000 clones; 75% to 90% appear just once. Of the sample, about 15% is held by the ten largest clones. Sequenced material: peripheral blood. All receptors derive from a man aged 45-65 years with acute or convalescent COVID-19.

CDR3 DNA: TGTGCCAGCAGCCAGTCAACCAGGGGCCAAGAGACCCAGTACTTC. Encoded protein: CASSQSTRGQETQYF. The chain employs TRBV3-1 (or the pseudogene TRBV3-2) and TRBJ2-5; perhaps TRBD1 as D (6 bases). The ends were cut back, 3 bases at V and 1 base at J, with 12 bases in the middle. The CDR3 covers 15 residues. Germline assignment: CDR1 LGHDT and CDR2 YNNKEL (reference sequence).

The chain has TRBV3-1 (or the pseudogene TRBV3-2) and TRBJ2-1, with D tentatively TRBD1 (6 bases). Germline CDR1 and CDR2: LGHDT and YNNKEL (reference sequence). V lost 0 bases and J lost 8, with 11 bases in between. CDR3 length equals 14 residues. The CDR3 reads CASSQDGGKYEQFF. The CDR3 bases are TGTGCCAGCAGCCAAGATGGGGGCAAGTATGAGCAGTTCTTC.

J is TRBJ1-1 and V is TRBV12-3 or TRBV12-4; tentatively, D is TRBD1 (6 bases). Deletions cut 8 bases from V and 2 bases from J, with 12 bases between. The CDR3 is 13 amino acids. The CDR3 bases are TGTGCCAGCCACAGGGTGCCCAACACTGAAGCTTTCTTT. It is translated as CASHRVPNTEAFF.

The chain carries TRBV18 and TRBJ2-2; 9 nucleotides agree with TRBD2. The CDR3 covers 18 residues. Germline trimming cut 2 bases from V and 3 bases from J; bases unmatched to any gene: 10. From germline, CDR1 is KGHSH and CDR2 LQKENI. DNA of the CDR3: TGTGCCAGCTCACCAAAGGCAATAGCGGGAGCGTACACCGGGGAGCTGTTTTTT. Amino acid sequence: CASSPKAIAGAYTGELFF.

The V gene is TRBV5-1, the J gene TRBJ2-1, with 7 bases aligning to TRBD2. V lost 1 base, J lost 4 bases, and 14 bases stayed unmatched. The CDR3 length is 18 residues. Germline-derived CDR1 and CDR2 are SGHRS and YFSETQ. The CDR3 DNA reads TGCGCCAGCAGCTTGACCGCAATTGGGTCGGGGGGATACAATGAGCAGTTCTTC. It yields the protein CASSLTAIGSGGYNEQFF.

Regarding this clone: One end of the junction fails to match germline, which may point to a read error. The CDR3 region is CTSSPGETQYF. DNA of the CDR3: TGTACCAGCAGCCCCGGTGAGACCCAGTACTTC. V usage is TRBV3-1 (or the pseudogene TRBV3-2) and J usage is TRBJ2-5, with D unresolved. The CDR3 loop spans 11 amino acids. CDR1 is LGHDT and CDR2 is YNNKEL in the germline V gene (reference sequence).

The chain combines TRBV7-8 with TRBJ1-1; tentatively, D is TRBD1 (6 bases). Trimming removed 5 bases from V and 2 bases from J, with 12 bases in between. Germline-derived CDR1 and CDR2 are SGHVS and FQNEAQ. The CDR3 length is 14 residues. CDR3: CASSRRGFNTEAFF. CDR3 nucleotide sequence: TGTGCCAGCAGCCGGAGGGGGTTTAACACTGAAGCTTTCTTT.

The chain employs TRBV24-1 and TRBJ2-2; D perhaps matches TRBD2 (6 bases). Germline assignment: CDR1 KGHDR and CDR2 SFDVKD. The V gene lost 1 base and the J gene lost 1 base, with 9 bases spanning the gap. The CDR3 spans 16 residues. CDR3 residues: CATSDFGGLNTGELFF. The CDR3 DNA follows: TGTGCCACCAGTGATTTTGGGGGACTGAACACCGGGGAGCTGTTTTTT.

CDR3 DNA: TGTGCCAGCAGTTCGCTCGGGACAGGGTTTCAGCCCCAGCATTTT. This sequence encodes CASSSLGTGFQPQHF. The rearrangement uses TRBV28 and TRBJ1-5; 9 bases line up with TRBD1. This CDR3 contains 15 residues. Germline CDR1 MDHEN, CDR2 SYDVKM. Trimming took 4 bases from V and 6 from J; bases not matched to a gene: 7.

This chain joins TRBV19 and TRBJ1-2, with 11 bases matching TRBD1. V was clipped by 7 bases and J by 4 bases; unmatched bases: 5. Germline CDR1 reads LNHDA; CDR2 reads SQIVND (reference sequence). The CDR3 covers 14 residues. Here the CDR3 DNA reads TGTGCCAGTAAGGGGACAGGGGGTTTCTATGGCTACACCTTC. This encodes CASKGTGGFYGYTF.

This chain links TRBV2 with TRBJ2-1, with TRBD2 identical over 14 bases. Germline V gene sequence: CDR1 SNHLY, CDR2 FYNNEI. The CDR3 has 15 residues. The V gene end was trimmed by 10 bases and the J gene end by 7 bases; junction bases not matched to a gene: 9. CDR3 DNA sequence: TGTGCCATCAAGGGGACTAGCGGGAGTCTAAATGAGCAGTTCTTC. Translation: CAIKGTSGSLNEQFF. Based on the CDR3 plus reference TRBV2 and TRBJ2-1, the full variable domain is EPEVTQTPSHQVTQMGQEVILRCVPISNHLYFYWYRQILGQKVEFLVSFYNNEISEKSEIFDDQFSVERPDGSNFTLKIRSTKLEDSAMYFCAIKGTSGSLNEQFFGPGTRLTVL.

The chain has TRBV6-6 and TRBJ2-3; 10 bases are a match to TRBD2. J was trimmed by 3 bases and V by 5 bases; bases with no gene match: 14. The CDR3 loop spans 18 amino acids. CDR1 and CDR2 (germline): MNHNY, SVGAGI (reference sequence). The CDR3 nucleotides read TGTGCCAGCAGTCTCACAGCGGGAGGGCCAACGACGACAGATACGCAGTATTTT. Its translation is CASSLTAGGPTTTDTQYF.

V is TRBV7-9 and J is TRBJ1-2, with a weak D call TRBD1 (6 bases). Trimming left V 6 bases short and J 5 bases short, with 13 bases between. Germline-derived CDR1 and CDR2 are SEHNR and FQNEAQ (reference sequence). The CDR3 sequence is 13 residues long. The CDR3 is CASRRGGAYGYTF. The CDR3 DNA reads TGTGCCAGCAGGCGGGGGGGCGCGTATGGCTACACCTTC.

The V call is TRBV2, the J call TRBJ2-1; D may be TRBD1 (8 bases). Germline assignment: CDR1 SNHLY and CDR2 FYNNEI. Trimming shortened V by 4 bases and J by 4 bases, and 14 bases separated the two germline ends. The CDR3 runs to 15 residues. CDR3 protein: CASSVTGGGYNEQFF. Written as DNA, the CDR3 is TGTGCCAGCAGTGTCACAGGGGGAGGGTACAATGAGCAGTTCTTC.

The rearrangement links TRBV5-1 to TRBJ1-2, with a possible D match to TRBD1 (5 bases). Trimming stripped 0 bases from V and 7 bases from J, with 13 bases between. Per germline, CDR1 SGHRS and CDR2 YFSETQ. CDR3 length: 14 amino acids. The CDR3 DNA sequence: TGCGCCAGCAGCTTGGGGCAGGGAACTCTTGGCTACACCTTC. Its translation is CASSLGQGTLGYTF.